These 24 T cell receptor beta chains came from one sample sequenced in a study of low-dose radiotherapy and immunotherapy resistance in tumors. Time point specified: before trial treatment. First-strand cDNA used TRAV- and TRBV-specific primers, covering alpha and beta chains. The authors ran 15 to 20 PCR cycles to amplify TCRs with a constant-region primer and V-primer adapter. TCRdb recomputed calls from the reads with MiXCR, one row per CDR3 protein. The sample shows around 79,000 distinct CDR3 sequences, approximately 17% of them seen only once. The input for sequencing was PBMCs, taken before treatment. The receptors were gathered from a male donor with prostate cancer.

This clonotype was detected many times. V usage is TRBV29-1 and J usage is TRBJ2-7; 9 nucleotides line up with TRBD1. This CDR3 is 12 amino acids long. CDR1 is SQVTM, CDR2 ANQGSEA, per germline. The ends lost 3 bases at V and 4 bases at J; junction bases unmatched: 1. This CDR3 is CSVEGQGYEQYF. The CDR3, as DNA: TGCAGCGTTGAGGGACAGGGATACGAGCAGTACTTC.

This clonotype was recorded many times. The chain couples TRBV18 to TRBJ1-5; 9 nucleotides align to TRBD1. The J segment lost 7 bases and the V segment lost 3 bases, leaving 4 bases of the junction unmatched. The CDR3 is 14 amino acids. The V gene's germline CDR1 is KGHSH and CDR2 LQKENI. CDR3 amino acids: CASSPDRGPQPQHF. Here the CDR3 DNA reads TGTGCCAGCTCACCGGACAGGGGCCCACAGCCCCAGCATTTT.

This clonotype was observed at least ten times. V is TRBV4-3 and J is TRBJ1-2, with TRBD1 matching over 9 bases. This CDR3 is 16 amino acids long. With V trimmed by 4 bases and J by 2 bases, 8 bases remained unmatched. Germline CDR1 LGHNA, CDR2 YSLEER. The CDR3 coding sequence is TGCGCCAGCAGCCTCGTGTCCGGACAGGGGAACTATGGCTACACCTTC. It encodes CASSLVSGQGNYGYTF.

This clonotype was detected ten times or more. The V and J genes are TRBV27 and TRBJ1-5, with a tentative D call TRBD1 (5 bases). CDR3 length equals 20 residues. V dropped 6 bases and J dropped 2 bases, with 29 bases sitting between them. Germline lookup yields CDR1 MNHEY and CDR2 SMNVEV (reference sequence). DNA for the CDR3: TGTGCCAGCAGCTCTCGTGGGGCGAAGTTTTACGGAGGTGGCAATCAGCCCCAGCATTTT. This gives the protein CASSSRGAKFYGGGNQPQHF.

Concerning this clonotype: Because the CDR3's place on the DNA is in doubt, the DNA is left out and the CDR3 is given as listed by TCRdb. CDR3 region: CASSLSGTGSYEQYFGPGTGELFF. The rearrangement uses TRBV28 and TRBJ2-2; the table assigns TRBD1, which was not confirmed against the DNA. From its first to its last residue, the CDR3 has 24 amino acids. CDR1 and CDR2 from the germline V gene are MDHEN and SYDVKM.

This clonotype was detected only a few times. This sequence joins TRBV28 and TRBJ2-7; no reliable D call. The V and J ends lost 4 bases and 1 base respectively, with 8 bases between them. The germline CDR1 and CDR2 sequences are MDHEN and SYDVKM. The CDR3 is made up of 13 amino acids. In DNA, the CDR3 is TGTGCCAGCAGTTCTAGTTATTCCTACGAGCAGTACTTC. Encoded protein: CASSSSYSYEQYF.

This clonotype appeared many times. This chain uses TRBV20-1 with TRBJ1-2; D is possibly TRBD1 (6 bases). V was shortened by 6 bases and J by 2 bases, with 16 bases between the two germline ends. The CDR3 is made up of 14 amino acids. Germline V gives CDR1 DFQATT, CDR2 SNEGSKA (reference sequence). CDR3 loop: CSAGGGRENYGYTF. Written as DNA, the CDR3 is TGCAGTGCGGGGGGGGGCAGAGAGAACTATGGCTACACCTTC.

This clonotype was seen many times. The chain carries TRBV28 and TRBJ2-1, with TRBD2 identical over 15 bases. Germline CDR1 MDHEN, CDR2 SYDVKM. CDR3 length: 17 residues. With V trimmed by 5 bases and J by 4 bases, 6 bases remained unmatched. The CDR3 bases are TGTGCCAGCAGTCTAAGGACTAGCGGGAGGGCGTACAATGAGCAGTTCTTC. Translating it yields CASSLRTSGRAYNEQFF.

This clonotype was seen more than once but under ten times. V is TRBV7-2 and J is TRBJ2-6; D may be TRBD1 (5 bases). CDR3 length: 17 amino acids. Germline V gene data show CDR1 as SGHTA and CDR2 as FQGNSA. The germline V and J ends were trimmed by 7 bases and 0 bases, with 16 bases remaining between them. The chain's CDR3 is CASIKQALSSGANVLTF. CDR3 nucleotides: TGTGCCAGCATCAAACAGGCTCTGAGCTCTGGGGCCAACGTCCTGACTTTC.

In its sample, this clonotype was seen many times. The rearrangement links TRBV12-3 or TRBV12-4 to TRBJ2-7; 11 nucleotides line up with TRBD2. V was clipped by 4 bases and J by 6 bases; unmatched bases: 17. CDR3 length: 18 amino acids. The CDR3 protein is CASSYSSGRASSRAEQYF. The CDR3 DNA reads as TGTGCCAGCAGTTACAGTAGCGGGAGGGCCTCCTCACGAGCCGAGCAGTACTTC.

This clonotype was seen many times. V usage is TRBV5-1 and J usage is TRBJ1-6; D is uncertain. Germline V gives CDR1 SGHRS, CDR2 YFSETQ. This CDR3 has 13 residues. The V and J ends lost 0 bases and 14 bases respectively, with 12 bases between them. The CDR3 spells CASSLEHGDTLHF. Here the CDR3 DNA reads TGCGCCAGCAGCTTGGAACATGGTGACACCCTCCACTTT.

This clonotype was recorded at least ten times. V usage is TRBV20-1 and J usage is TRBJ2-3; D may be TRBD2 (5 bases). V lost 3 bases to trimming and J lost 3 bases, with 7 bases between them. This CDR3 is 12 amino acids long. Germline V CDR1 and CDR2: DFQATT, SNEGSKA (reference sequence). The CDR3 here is CSASRGTDTQYF. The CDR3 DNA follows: TGCAGTGCTAGTCGAGGGACAGATACGCAGTATTTT.

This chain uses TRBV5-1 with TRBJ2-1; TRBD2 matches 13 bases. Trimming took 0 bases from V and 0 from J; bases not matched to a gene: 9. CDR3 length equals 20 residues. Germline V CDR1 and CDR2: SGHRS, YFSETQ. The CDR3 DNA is TGCGCCAGCAGCTTGGGTGTACTAGCGGGAGGGGATAGCTCCTACAATGAGCAGTTCTTC. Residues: CASSLGVLAGGDSSYNEQFF.

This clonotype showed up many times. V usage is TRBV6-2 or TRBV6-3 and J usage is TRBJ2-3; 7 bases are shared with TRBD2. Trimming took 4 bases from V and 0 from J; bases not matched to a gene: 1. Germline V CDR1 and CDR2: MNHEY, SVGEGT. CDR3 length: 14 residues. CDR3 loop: CASSLGGSTDTQYF. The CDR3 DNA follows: TGTGCCAGCAGTTTGGGAGGGAGCACAGATACGCAGTATTTT.

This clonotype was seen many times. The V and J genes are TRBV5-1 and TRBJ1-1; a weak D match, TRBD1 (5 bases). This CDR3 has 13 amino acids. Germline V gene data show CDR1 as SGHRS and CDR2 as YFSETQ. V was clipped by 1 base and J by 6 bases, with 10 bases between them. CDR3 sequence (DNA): TGCGCCAGCAGCTTGCCCCAGGGCCCTGAAGCTTTCTTT. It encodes CASSLPQGPEAFF.

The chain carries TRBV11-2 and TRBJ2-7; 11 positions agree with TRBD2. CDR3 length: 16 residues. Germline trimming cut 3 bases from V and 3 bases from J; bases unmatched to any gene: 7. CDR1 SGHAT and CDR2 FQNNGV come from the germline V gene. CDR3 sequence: CASSLGGGLADYEQYF. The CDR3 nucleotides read TGTGCCAGCAGCTTGGGGGGGGGACTAGCGGACTACGAGCAGTACTTC.

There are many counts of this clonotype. The CDR3 loop reads CASSLRGQTYEQYF. Here the CDR3 DNA reads TGTGCCAGCAGCTTGCGGGGACAGACCTACGAGCAGTACTTC. The J gene is TRBJ2-7, the V gene TRBV5-4; 7 bases map to TRBD1. With 1 base clipped from V and 2 bases from J, the junction kept 3 bases outside the gene matches. Germline V gene sequence: CDR1 SGHNT, CDR2 YYREEE (reference sequence). This CDR3 contains 14 residues. Complete variable domain (other parts from reference TRBV5-4 and TRBJ2-7): ETGVTQSPTHLIKTRGQQVTLRCSSQSGHNTVSWYQQALGQGPQFIFQYYREEENGRGNFPPRFSGLQFPNYSSELNVNALELDDSALYLCASSLRGQTYEQYFGPGTRLTVT.

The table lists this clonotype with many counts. The CDR3 region has the DNA TGTGCCAGCAGTGGCCCGACAGGGGGACTATCCTACGAGCAGTACTTC. Translated, it gives CASSGPTGGLSYEQYF. This sequence joins TRBV6-2 or TRBV6-3 and TRBJ2-7, with TRBD1 matching 9 bases. The CDR3 has 16 residues. After removal of 5 bases from V and 1 base from J, the junction contained 9 bases not matched to a gene. CDR1 and CDR2 (germline): MNHEY, SVGEGT.

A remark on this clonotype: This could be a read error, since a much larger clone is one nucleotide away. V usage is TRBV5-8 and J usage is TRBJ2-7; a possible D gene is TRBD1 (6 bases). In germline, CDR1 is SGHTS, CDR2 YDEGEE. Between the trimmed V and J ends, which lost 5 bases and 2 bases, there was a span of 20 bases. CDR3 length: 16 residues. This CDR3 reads CASSVPGDIRTYEQYF. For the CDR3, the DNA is TGTGCCAGCAGTGTCCCCGGGGACATTCGAACCTACGAGCAGTACTTC.

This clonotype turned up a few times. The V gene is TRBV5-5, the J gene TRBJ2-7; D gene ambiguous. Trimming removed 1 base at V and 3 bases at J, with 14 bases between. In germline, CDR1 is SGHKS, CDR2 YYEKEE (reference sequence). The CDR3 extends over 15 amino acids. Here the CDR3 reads CASSLSSLMNYEQYF. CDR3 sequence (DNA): TGTGCCAGCAGCTTGTCTAGTTTAATGAACTACGAGCAGTACTTC.

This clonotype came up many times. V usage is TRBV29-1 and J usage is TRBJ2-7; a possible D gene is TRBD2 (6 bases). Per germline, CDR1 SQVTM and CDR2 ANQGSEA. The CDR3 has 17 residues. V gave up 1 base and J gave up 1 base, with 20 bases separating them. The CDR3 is CSVEGEVGGDFSYEQYF. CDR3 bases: TGCAGCGTTGAAGGGGAAGTTGGAGGGGATTTTTCCTACGAGCAGTACTTC.

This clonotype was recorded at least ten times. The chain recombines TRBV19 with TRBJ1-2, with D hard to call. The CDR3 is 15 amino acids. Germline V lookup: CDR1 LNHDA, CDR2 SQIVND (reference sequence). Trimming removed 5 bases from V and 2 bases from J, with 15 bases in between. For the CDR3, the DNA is TGTGCCAGTAGTGGGCAGCGGGCTAGGAACTATGGCTACACCTTC. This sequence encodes CASSGQRARNYGYTF.

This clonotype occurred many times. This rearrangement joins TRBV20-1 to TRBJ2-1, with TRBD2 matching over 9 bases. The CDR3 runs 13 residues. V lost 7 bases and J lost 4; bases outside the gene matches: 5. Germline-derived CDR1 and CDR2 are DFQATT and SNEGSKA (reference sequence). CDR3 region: CSVKRGAYNEQFF. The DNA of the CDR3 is TGCAGTGTCAAGCGGGGGGCTTACAATGAGCAGTTCTTC.

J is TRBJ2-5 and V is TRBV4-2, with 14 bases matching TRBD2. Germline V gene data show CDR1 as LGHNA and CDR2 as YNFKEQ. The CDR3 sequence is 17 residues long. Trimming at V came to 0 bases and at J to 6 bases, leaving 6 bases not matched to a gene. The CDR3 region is CASSQETSGGASKTQYF. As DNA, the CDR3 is TGTGCCAGCAGCCAAGAGACTAGCGGGGGGGCCTCGAAGACCCAGTACTTC.